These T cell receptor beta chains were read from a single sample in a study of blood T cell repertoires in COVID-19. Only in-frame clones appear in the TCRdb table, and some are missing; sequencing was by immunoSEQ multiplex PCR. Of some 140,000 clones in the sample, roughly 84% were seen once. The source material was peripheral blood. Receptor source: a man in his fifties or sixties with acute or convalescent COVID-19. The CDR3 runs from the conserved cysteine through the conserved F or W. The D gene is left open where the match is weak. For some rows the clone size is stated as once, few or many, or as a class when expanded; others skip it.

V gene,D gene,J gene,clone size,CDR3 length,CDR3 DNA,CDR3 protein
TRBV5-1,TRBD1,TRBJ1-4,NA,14,TGCGCCAGCAGCGATACAGGGGTTAATGAAAAACTGTTTTTT,CASSDTGVNEKLFF
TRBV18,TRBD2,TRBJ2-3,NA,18,TGTGCCAGCTCACCAAGTCGAGCGGGGGGTCTAAGCACAGATACGCAGTATTTT,CASSPSRAGGLSTDTQYF
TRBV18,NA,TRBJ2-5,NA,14,TGTGCCAGCTCACAAGGCGGCAGCCAAGAGACCCAGTACTTC,CASSQGGSQETQYF
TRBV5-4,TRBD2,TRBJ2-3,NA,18,TGTGCCAGCAGCTCCCCGACGCCTAGCGGGGGGGTCCGAGATACGCAGTATTTT,CASSSPTPSGGVRDTQYF
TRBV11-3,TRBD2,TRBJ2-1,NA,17,TGTGCCAGCAGCTTAGGTACTAGCGGGATAACCTACAATGAGCAGTTCTTC,CASSLGTSGITYNEQFF
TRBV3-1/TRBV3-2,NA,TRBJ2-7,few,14,TGTGCCAGCAGCCAAGAGGCAGCAGGATACGAGCAGTACTTC,CASSQEAAGYEQYF
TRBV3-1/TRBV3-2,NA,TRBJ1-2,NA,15,TGTGCCAGCAGCCAACGTGCGGACTTGATCTATGGCTACACCTTC,CASSQRADLIYGYTF
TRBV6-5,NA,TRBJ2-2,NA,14,TGTGCCAGCAGTTTCGGGGGAGGCACCGGGGAGCTGTTTTTT,CASSFGGGTGELFF
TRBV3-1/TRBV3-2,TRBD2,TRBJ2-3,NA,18,TGTGCCAGCAGCCAAAGACTAGCGGGGGGGCCCAGGGGAGATACGCAGTATTTT,CASSQRLAGGPRGDTQYF
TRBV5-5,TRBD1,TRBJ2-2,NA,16,TGTGCCAGCAGCTTGTTAGGGACAGGCTACACCGGGGAGCTGTTTTTT,CASSLLGTGYTGELFF
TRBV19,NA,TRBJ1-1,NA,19,TGTGCCAGTAGTGCGAGACAGTCCCAGGGTGAGGCCATCGACACTGAAGCTTTCTTT,CASSARQSQGEAIDTEAFF
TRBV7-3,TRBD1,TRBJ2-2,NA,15,TGTGCCAGCAGTTGGCAGGGGGCGAACACCGGGGAGCTGTTTTTT,CASSWQGANTGELFF
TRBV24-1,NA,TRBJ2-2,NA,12,TGTGCCACCAGGAGGGAATCCGGGGAGCTGTTTTTT,CATRRESGELFF
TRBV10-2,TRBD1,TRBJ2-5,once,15,TGCGCCAGCATCAATTCCGGGACAGGGTCAGAGACCCAGTACTTC,CASINSGTGSETQYF
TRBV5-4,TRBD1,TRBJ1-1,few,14,TGTGCCAGCAGGGGACAGGGTGGGAACACTGAAGCTTTCTTT,CASRGQGGNTEAFF
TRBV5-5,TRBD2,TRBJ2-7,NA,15,TGTGCCAGCAGCTTGAGACTAGCGGATTCCTACGAGCAGTACTTC,CASSLRLADSYEQYF